This T cell receptor beta chain was retrieved from a study of long-term antiretroviral therapy in people with HIV. Each HIV participant was treated in the United States. Before they underwent DNA extraction, samples held roughly 0.95-10 million cryopreserved PBMC. Researchers report immunoSEQ v3.0 was run at survey level. Using immunoSEQ multiplex PCR, the repertoire was profiled, and TCRdb retains in-frame clones only, with some absent. The sample carries fewer than 25,000 clones, around 95% recorded once. The CDR3 sequence is 14 residues long. The V gene's germline CDR1 is SGHAT and CDR2 FQDESV (reference sequence). The V gene lost 4 bases and the J gene lost 0 bases, with 9 bases spanning the gap.

The chain employs TRBV11-1 and TRBJ1-2; possible D gene TRBD1, 6 bases. The sequencing used unsorted PBMCs, collected about 5 years after starting antiretroviral therapy. The receptor was isolated from a woman aged 50 to 65 with HIV. CDR3 amino acids: CASSSQGPNYGYTF. The CDR3, as DNA: TGTGCCAGCAGCTCACAGGGTCCTAACTATGGCTACACCTTC.